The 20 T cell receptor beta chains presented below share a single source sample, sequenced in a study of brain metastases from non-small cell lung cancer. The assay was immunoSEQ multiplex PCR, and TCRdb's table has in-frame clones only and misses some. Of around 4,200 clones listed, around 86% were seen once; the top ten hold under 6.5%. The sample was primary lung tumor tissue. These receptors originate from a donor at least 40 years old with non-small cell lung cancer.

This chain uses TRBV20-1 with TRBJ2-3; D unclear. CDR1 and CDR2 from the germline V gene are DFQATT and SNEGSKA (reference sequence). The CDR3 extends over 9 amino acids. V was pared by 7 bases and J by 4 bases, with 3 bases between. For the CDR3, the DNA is TGCAGTGTTTCAGATACGCAGTATTTT. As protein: CSVSDTQYF.

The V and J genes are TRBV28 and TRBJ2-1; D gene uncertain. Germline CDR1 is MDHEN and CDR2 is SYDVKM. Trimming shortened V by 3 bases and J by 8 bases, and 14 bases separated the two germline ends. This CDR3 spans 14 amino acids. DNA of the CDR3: TGTGCCAGCAGTTTCCCCCTCCTGGGCCATGAGCAGTTCTTC. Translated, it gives CASSFPLLGHEQFF.

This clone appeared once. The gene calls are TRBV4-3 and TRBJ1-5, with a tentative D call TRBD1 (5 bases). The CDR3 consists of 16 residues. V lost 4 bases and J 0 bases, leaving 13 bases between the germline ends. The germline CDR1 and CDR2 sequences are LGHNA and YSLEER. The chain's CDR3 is CASSPDLTVSNQPQHF. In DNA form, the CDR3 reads TGCGCCAGCAGCCCGGACTTGACAGTTAGCAATCAGCCCCAGCATTTT.

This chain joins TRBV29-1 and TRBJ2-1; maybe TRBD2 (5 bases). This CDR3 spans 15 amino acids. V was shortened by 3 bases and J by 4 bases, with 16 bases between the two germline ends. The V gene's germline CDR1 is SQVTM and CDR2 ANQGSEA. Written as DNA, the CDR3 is TGCAGCGTTGAGGCGCGCCGGGGAGCTTACAATGAGCAGTTCTTC. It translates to CSVEARRGAYNEQFF.

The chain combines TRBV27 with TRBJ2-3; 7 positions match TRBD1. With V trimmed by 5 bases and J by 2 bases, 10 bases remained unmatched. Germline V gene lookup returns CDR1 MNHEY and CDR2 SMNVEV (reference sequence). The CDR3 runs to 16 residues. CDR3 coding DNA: TGTGCCAGCAGTCCCGAGGGGACAGCCCTCACAGATACGCAGTATTTT. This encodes CASSPEGTALTDTQYF.

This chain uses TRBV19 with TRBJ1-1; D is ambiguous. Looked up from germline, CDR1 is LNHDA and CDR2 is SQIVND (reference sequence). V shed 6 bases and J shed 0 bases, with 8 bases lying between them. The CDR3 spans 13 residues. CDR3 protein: CASSGRLNTEAFF. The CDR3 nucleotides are TGTGCCAGTAGCGGACGACTGAACACTGAAGCTTTCTTT.

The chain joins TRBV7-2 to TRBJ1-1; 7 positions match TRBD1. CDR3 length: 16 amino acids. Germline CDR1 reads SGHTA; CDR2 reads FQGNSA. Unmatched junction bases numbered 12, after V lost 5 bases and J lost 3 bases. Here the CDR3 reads CASSPMTGRWDTEAFF. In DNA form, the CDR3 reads TGTGCCAGCAGCCCTATGACAGGGAGGTGGGACACTGAAGCTTTCTTT.

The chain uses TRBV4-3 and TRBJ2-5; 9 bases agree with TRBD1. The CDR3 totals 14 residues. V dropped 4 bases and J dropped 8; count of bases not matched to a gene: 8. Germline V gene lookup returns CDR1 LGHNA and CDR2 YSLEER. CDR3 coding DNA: TGCGCCAGCAGCCCCGGGACAGGGCTGGGAACCCAGTACTTC. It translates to CASSPGTGLGTQYF.

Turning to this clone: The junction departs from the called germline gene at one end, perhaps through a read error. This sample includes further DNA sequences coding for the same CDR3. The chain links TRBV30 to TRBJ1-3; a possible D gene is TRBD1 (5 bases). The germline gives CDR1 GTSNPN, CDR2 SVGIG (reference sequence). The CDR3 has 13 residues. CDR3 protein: CAWRQVGTNTIYF. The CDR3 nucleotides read TGTGCCTGGAGACAGGTTGGAACAAACACTATATATTTT.

The CDR3, as DNA: TGTGCCAGCAAGCGGGACGGTCGGAATGAGCAGTTCTTC. Its protein product is CASKRDGRNEQFF. This chain uses TRBV2 with TRBJ2-1; 7 bases are a match to TRBD2. Germline V gene sequence: CDR1 SNHLY, CDR2 FYNNEI. This CDR3 comprises 13 residues. The V gene end was trimmed by 7 bases and the J gene end by 7 bases; junction bases not matched to a gene: 7. Together with reference TRBV2 and TRBJ2-1, the CDR3 gives the full variable domain: EPEVTQTPSHQVTQMGQEVILRCVPISNHLYFYWYRQILGQKVEFLVSFYNNEISEKSEIFDDQFSVERPDGSNFTLKIRSTKLEDSAMYFCASKRDGRNEQFFGPGTRLTVL.

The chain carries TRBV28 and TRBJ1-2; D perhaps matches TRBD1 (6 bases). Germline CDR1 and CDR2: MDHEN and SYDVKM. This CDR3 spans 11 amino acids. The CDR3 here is CRAGANYGYTF. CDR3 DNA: TGTCGGGCAGGGGCCAACTATGGCTACACCTTC.

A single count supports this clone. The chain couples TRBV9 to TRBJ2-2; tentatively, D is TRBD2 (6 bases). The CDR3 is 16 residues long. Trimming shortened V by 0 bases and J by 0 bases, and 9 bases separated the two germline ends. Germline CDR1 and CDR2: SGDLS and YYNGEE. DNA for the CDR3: TGTGCCAGCAGCGTAGCGGCTAGCGCGAACACCGGGGAGCTGTTTTTT. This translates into CASSVAASANTGELFF.

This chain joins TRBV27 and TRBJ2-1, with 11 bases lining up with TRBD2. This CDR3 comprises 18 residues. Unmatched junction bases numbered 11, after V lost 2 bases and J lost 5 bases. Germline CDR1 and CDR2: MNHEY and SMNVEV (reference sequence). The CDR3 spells CASSLSSGRASIHNEQFF. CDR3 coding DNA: TGTGCCAGCAGTTTAAGTAGCGGGAGGGCCAGCATCCACAATGAGCAGTTCTTC.

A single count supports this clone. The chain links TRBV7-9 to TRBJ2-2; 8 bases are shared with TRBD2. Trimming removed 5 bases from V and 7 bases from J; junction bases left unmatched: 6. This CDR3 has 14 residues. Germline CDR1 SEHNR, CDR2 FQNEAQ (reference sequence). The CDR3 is CASSQEAGGGELFF. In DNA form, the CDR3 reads TGTGCCAGCAGCCAGGAGGCGGGAGGCGGGGAGCTGTTTTTT.

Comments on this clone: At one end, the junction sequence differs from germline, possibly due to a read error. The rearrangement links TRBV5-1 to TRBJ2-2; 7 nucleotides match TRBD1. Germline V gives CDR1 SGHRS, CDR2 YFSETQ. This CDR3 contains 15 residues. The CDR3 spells CASSFRQGGTGKLFF. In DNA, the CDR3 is TGCGCCAGCAGCTTTAGACAGGGTGGGACCGGGAAGCTGTTTTTT.

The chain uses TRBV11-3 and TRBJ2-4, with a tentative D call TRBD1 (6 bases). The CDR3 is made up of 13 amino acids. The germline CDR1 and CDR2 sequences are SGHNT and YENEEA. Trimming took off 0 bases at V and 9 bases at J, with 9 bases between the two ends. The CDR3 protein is CASSLDQGSIQYF. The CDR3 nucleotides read TGTGCCAGCAGCTTAGATCAGGGGAGCATTCAGTACTTC. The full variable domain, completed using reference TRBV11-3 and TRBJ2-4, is EAGVVQSPRYKIIEKKQPVAFWCNPISGHNTLYWYLQNLGQGPELLIRYENEEAVDDSQLPKDRFSAERLKGVDSTLKIQPAELGDSAVYLCASSLDQGSIQYFGAGTRLSVL.

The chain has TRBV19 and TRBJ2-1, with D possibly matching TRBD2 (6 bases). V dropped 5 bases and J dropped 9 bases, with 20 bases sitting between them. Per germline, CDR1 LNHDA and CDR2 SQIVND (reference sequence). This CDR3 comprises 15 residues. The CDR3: CASSLGTSPALEQFF. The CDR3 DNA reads TGTGCCAGTAGTCTTGGCACTAGCCCGGCGCTTGAGCAGTTCTTC.

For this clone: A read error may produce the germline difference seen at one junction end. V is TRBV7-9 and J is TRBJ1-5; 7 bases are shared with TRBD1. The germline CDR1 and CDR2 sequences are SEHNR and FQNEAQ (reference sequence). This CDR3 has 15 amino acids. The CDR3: CANSLGGNGIQPQHF. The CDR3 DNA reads TGTGCCAACAGCTTAGGGGGCAACGGGATTCAGCCCCAGCATTTT.

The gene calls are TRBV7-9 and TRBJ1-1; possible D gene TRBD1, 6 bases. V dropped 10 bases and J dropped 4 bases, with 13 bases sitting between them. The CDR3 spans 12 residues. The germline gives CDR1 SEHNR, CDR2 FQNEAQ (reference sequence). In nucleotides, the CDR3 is TGTGCCATCCTACAGGGTCCCACTGAAGCTTTCTTT. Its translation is CAILQGPTEAFF. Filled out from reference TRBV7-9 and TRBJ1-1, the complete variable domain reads DTGVSQNPRHKITKRGQNVTFRCDPISEHNRLYWYRQTLGQGPEFLTYFQNEAQLEKSRLLSDRFSAERPKGSFSTLEIQRTEQGDSAMYLCAILQGPTEAFFGQGTRLTVV.

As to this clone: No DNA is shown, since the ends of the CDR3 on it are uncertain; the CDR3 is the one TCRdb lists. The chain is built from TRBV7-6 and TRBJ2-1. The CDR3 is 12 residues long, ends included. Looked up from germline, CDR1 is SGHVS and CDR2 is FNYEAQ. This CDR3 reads CASSTVAARQFF.